This is a list of T cell receptor beta chains from one sample in a study of CD8 T cells in Susac syndrome. TCRdb reprocessed the immunoSEQ multiplex PCR reads with MiXCR, giving one entry per CDR3 protein. Here the sample spans roughly 400,000 distinct CDR3 sequences, around 85% being singletons. The source material was CD8+ T cells from PBMCs. These receptors were obtained from a human donor with multiple sclerosis. Each CDR3 is given with its conserved first and last residue. The D gene is left open where the match is weak. Rows may omit the clone size; those that give it use once, few, many or a size class.

>TRBJ2-7|TRBV7-2|15|TRBD2|-
CASSLSRLAGDEQYF
TGTGCCAGCAGCTTATCACGTCTAGCGGGAGACGAGCAGTACTTC
>TRBJ2-7|TRBV27|13|-|-
CASSLQGPYEQYF
TGTGCCAGCAGTTTACAGGGGCCCTACGAGCAGTACTTC
>TRBJ1-1|TRBV3-1|17|-|-
CASSYSDATEGNTEAFF
TGTGCCAGCAGCTACTCGGACGCGACAGAGGGGAACACTGAAGCTTTCTTT
>TRBJ1-4|TRBV20-1|14|-|once
CSARMIRAGEKLFF
TGCAGTGCTAGAATGATCCGAGCGGGTGAAAAACTGTTTTTT
>TRBJ2-1|TRBV12-5|13|-|-
CASGPPGNNEQFF
TGTGCTAGTGGTCCCCCCGGCAACAATGAGCAGTTCTTC
>TRBJ2-7|TRBV30|16|TRBD1|-
CAWSSAGTGDFYEQYF
TGTGCCTGGAGTTCAGCCGGGACAGGGGATTTCTACGAGCAGTACTTC
>TRBJ2-3|TRBV7-9|16|TRBD2|once
CASSPRGGRHTDTQYF
TGTGCCAGCAGCCCCCGCGGGGGGCGACACACAGATACGCAGTATTTT
>TRBJ1-1|TRBV7-9|14|TRBD1|-
CASSTGGVESEAFF
TGTGCCAGCAGCACAGGGGGGGTTGAGTCTGAAGCTTTCTTT
>TRBJ1-1|TRBV5-4|13|-|-
CASSFTGKTEAFF
TGTGCCAGCAGCTTTACAGGGAAGACTGAAGCTTTCTTT
>TRBJ2-1|TRBV4-1|17|TRBD1|once
CASSRWRDRGGGNEQFF
TGCGCCAGCAGCCGTTGGAGGGACAGGGGGGGAGGCAATGAGCAGTTCTTC
>TRBJ2-7|TRBV2|13|TRBD1|-
CASIRTGNYEQYF
TGTGCCAGCATACGGACAGGGAACTACGAGCAGTACTTC
>TRBJ2-7|TRBV4-1|17|TRBD1|-
CASSQDHSDRGSYEQYF
TGCGCCAGCAGCCAAGATCATTCGGACAGGGGTTCCTACGAGCAGTACTTC
>TRBJ2-5|TRBV24-1|15|TRBD2|-
CATSDPGTSGSYQYF
TGTGCCACCAGTGATCCCGGGACTAGCGGGAGTTACCAGTACTTC
>TRBJ2-4|TRBV5-1|15|-|-
CASSLGQEVKNIQYF
TGCGCCAGCAGCTTGGGACAGGAGGTCAAAAACATTCAGTACTTC
>TRBJ2-7|TRBV30|13|TRBD2|-
CAWSVGLAYEQYF
TGTGCCTGGAGTGTTGGACTAGCCTACGAGCAGTACTTC
>TRBJ2-3|TRBV3-1|12|-|-
CASSFIADTQYF
TGTGCCAGCAGTTTTATTGCAGATACGCAGTATTTT
>TRBJ2-4|TRBV6-5|14|-|few
CASSYFREVNIQYF
TGTGCCAGCAGTTACTTTAGGGAGGTGAACATTCAGTACTTC
>TRBJ2-3|TRBV19|15|-|once
CATIPGNRGTDTQYF
TGTGCCACGATACCAGGGAATCGGGGCACAGATACGCAGTATTTT
>TRBJ2-7|TRBV5-1|16|TRBD2|-
CASSLALAGAPYEQYF
TGCGCCAGCAGCTTGGCACTAGCGGGAGCACCCTACGAGCAGTACTTC
>TRBJ2-3|TRBV28|15|TRBD1|-
CASSLTGSHADTQYF
TGTGCCAGCAGTTTGACAGGGTCGCACGCAGATACGCAGTATTTT
>TRBJ2-1|TRBV14|17|-|-
CASSQDLGDGAYNEQFF
TGTGCCAGCAGCCAAGATCTTGGGGACGGAGCCTACAATGAGCAGTTCTTC
>TRBJ1-2|TRBV20-1|12|-|-
CSVEGVGRGYTF
TGCAGTGTTGAGGGAGTGGGCCGTGGCTACACCTTC
>TRBJ1-1|TRBV29-1|14|TRBD1|-
CSVSSINRGSEAFF
TGCAGCGTCTCATCAATTAACAGGGGGTCTGAAGCTTTCTTT
>TRBJ2-7|TRBV7-8|16|TRBD1|-
CASSLGRTGISYEQYF
TGTGCCAGCAGCTTAGGGCGGACAGGGATATCCTACGAGCAGTACTTC
>TRBJ2-7|TRBV30|13|-|-
CACFPNNLKEQYF
TGTGCCTGTTTTCCAAACAACCTTAAAGAGCAGTACTTC
>TRBJ2-1|TRBV5-4|15|TRBD2|-
CASSSLAGEFDEQFF
TGTGCCAGCAGTTCGCTAGCGGGAGAATTCGATGAGCAGTTCTTC
>TRBJ2-3|TRBV14|17|-|once
CASSQDRVGSGTDTQYF
TGTGCCAGCAGCCAAGATCGAGTCGGGAGTGGCACAGATACGCAGTATTTT
>TRBJ2-7|TRBV30|13|-|-
CARDQGSSYEQYF
TGTGCGCGTGATCAGGGGTCCTCCTACGAGCAGTACTTC
>TRBJ2-1|TRBV23-1|16|TRBD2|-
CASTPWTSGMEHEQFF
TGCGCCAGCACTCCATGGACTAGCGGGATGGAACATGAGCAGTTCTTC
>TRBJ1-2|TRBV14|16|TRBD1|-
CASSQDRGGAGYGYTF
TGTGCCAGCAGCCAAGATAGAGGGGGCGCGGGCTATGGCTACACCTTC
>TRBJ2-3|TRBV20-1|15|TRBD2|-
CSAREWLAATDTQYF
TGCAGTGCTAGAGAATGGCTAGCGGCCACAGATACGCAGTATTTT
>TRBJ1-3|TRBV20-1|12|TRBD1|-
CSARDREVSIYF
TGCAGTGCTAGGGACAGGGAGGTCTCCATATATTTT
>TRBJ2-7|TRBV30|13|TRBD1|-
CAWAMYTGDEQYF
TGTGCCTGGGCTATGTACACAGGGGACGAGCAGTACTTC
>TRBJ1-4|TRBV7-9|16|-|-
CASSLGFGEIGEKLFF
TGTGCCAGCAGCTTAGGATTCGGGGAAATCGGCGAAAAACTGTTTTTT
>TRBJ2-7|TRBV4-1|14|TRBD2|few
CASSQGLAGDEQYF
TGTGCCAGCAGTCAGGGACTAGCGGGAGACGAGCAGTACTTC
>TRBJ2-7|TRBV5-5|13|-|-
CASSPFLADEQYF
TGTGCCAGCAGCCCTTTCTTGGCGGACGAGCAGTACTTC
>TRBJ1-2|TRBV9|15|TRBD1|once
CASSVEDREGYGYTF
TGTGCCAGCAGCGTAGAGGACAGGGAGGGGTATGGCTACACCTTC
>TRBJ2-2|TRBV20-1|16|-|-
CSARLRGATNTGELFF
TGCAGTGCTAGGTTAAGGGGGGCTACGAACACCGGGGAGCTGTTTTTT
>TRBJ2-7|TRBV20-1|12|-|-
CSAHWGVGEQYF
TGCAGTGCTCACTGGGGGGTCGGCGAGCAGTACTTC
>TRBJ2-3|TRBV4-1|16|TRBD2|few
CASSQVLAGGTDTQYF
TGCGCCAGCAGCCAGGTACTAGCGGGCGGCACAGATACGCAGTATTTT
>TRBJ1-2|TRBV5-1|17|-|-
CASSLGFIQGNNYGYTF
TGCGCCAGCAGCTTGGGGTTTATACAGGGAAACAACTATGGCTACACCTTC
>TRBJ2-7|TRBV4-1|14|-|-
CASSLGQNSYEQYF
TGCGCCAGCAGCCTGGGCCAGAACTCCTACGAGCAGTACTTC
>TRBJ2-7|TRBV30|13|-|-
CAWSTTGFYEQYF
TGTGCCTGGAGTACAACAGGGTTCTACGAGCAGTACTTC
>TRBJ2-1|TRBV7-8|17|TRBD2|-
CASSLLGLLAGRGEQFF
TGTGCCAGCAGCTTGCTAGGCCTCCTAGCGGGGAGGGGTGAGCAGTTCTTC
>TRBJ1-2|TRBV6-2/TRBV6-3|15|TRBD1|-
CASSYVGQGDYGYTF
TGTGCCAGCAGTTACGTAGGACAGGGCGACTATGGCTACACCTTC
>TRBJ2-1|TRBV19|16|-|-
CASSTHEEGSYNEQFF
TGTGCCAGTAGTACACACGAAGAGGGCTCCTACAATGAGCAGTTCTTC
>TRBJ1-2|TRBV6-1|14|TRBD1|few
CASSPDRPYYGYTF
TGTGCCAGCAGTCCGGACAGGCCCTACTATGGCTACACCTTC
>TRBJ1-6|TRBV6-4|15|-|once
CASSDASTGNSPLHF
TGTGCCAGCAGTGACGCTTCTACGGGTAATTCACCCCTCCACTTT
>TRBJ2-5|TRBV6-5|13|-|-
CASQTGPQETQYF
TGTGCCTCTCAAACGGGGCCTCAAGAGACCCAGTACTTC
>TRBJ2-7|TRBV20-1|11|-|once
CSARDGEEQYF
TGCAGTGCTAGAGATGGGGAAGAGCAGTACTTC
>TRBJ2-3|TRBV27|15|TRBD1|-
CASTKDRLSTDTQYF
TGTGCCAGCACAAAGGACAGGCTAAGCACAGATACGCAGTATTTT
>TRBJ2-5|TRBV7-6|15|TRBD1|-
CASSPGQGARETQYF
TGTGCCAGCAGCCCGGGACAGGGGGCTCGGGAGACCCAGTACTTC
>TRBJ1-5|TRBV19|15|TRBD1|-
CASSDRDRAPQPQHF
TGTGCCAGTAGTGACCGGGACAGGGCCCCGCAGCCCCAGCATTTT
>TRBJ2-3|TRBV7-7|14|TRBD2|-
CASSQSGGWDTQYF
TGTGCCAGCAGCCAGAGCGGGGGGTGGGATACGCAGTATTTT
>TRBJ2-3|TRBV6-5|15|TRBD2|-
CASSRTSGSLDTQYF
TGTGCCAGCAGTCGGACTAGCGGGAGCTTAGATACGCAGTATTTT
>TRBJ2-7|TRBV6-1|14|TRBD2|-
CASRGPGLAYEQYF
TGTGCCAGCAGGGGACCGGGACTAGCCTACGAGCAGTACTTC
>TRBJ1-1|TRBV28|16|-|-
CASSPEGPIGDTEAFF
TGTGCCAGCAGCCCCGAGGGCCCTATTGGGGACACTGAAGCTTTCTTT